The 19 T cell receptor beta chains presented below share a single source sample, sequenced in a study of cytomegalovirus exposure and HLA in healthy donors (dated by TCRdb to the late 2010s). Library creation used the immunoSEQ multiplex PCR assay. The multiplex PCR relied on a mix of 60 forward primers for TCR Vbeta segments and 13 reverse primers for TCR Jbeta segments. This is the immuneACCESS table as TCRdb keeps it, with only in-frame sequences that have V and J called. A part of the clones is gone; compared with another copy, unresolved V genes explain less than half, and the rest is unexplained. A total of under 200,000 clones appear in this sample, 60% to 80% of them only once. About 2.4% of the sample comes from the top ten. The sequenced sample consisted of PBMCs. These receptors were collected from a man in his 60s in good health and CMV-seronegative.

The chain employs TRBV23-1 and TRBJ1-5; D gene unclear. TRBV23-1 carries the ORF label, with uncertain function. The CDR3 has 13 residues. V shed 4 bases and J shed 7 bases, with 11 bases lying between them. The CDR3 DNA reads as TGCGCCAGCAGTCTAAGTGCAGGCCAGCCCCAGCATTTT. Amino acid sequence: CASSLSAGQPQHF.

This clone was recorded once. The V and J genes are TRBV27 and TRBJ1-1, with 8 bases lining up with TRBD1. There are 15 residues in the CDR3. The germline V gene has CDR1 MNHEY and CDR2 SMNVEV (reference sequence). V dropped 1 base and J dropped 7; count of bases not matched to a gene: 8. CDR3: CASSLFYRGNYEAFF. CDR3 nucleotides: TGTGCCAGCAGTTTATTTTACAGGGGGAACTATGAAGCTTTCTTT.

V usage is TRBV20-1 and J usage is TRBJ2-1; D may be TRBD2 (5 bases). In germline, CDR1 is DFQATT, CDR2 SNEGSKA (reference sequence). Trimming took 3 bases from V and 9 from J, leaving 9 bases between them. This CDR3 has 11 residues. The CDR3, as DNA: TGCAGTGCTAGTATGGAGGCTGAGCAGTTCTTC. Translated: CSASMEAEQFF.

Here the CDR3 reads CASSPNHPGQGVWNEQFF. Written as DNA, the CDR3 is TGTGCCAGCAGTCCAAATCATCCGGGACAGGGTGTTTGGAATGAGCAGTTCTTC. The rearrangement joins TRBV2 to TRBJ2-1, with TRBD1 matching over 9 bases. The CDR3 consists of 18 residues. V shed 5 bases, J shed 7 bases, and the junction held 18 bases outside the gene matches. The V gene's germline CDR1 is SNHLY and CDR2 FYNNEI.

The chain is built from TRBV9 and TRBJ2-1, with D perhaps TRBD2 (5 bases). Germline-derived CDR1 and CDR2 are SGDLS and YYNGEE. Trimming left V 0 bases short and J 7 bases short, with 17 bases between. The CDR3 extends over 16 amino acids. The DNA for the CDR3 is TGTGCCAGCAGCGTAGAAGGGAGAGGGTTGGGGAATGAGCAGTTCTTC. This encodes CASSVEGRGLGNEQFF.

This chain joins TRBV7-6 and TRBJ2-7, with D tentatively TRBD2 (7 bases). Germline loops: CDR1 SGHVS, CDR2 FNYEAQ. This CDR3 is built from 15 residues. V lost 0 bases and J lost 5, with 14 bases in between. Here the CDR3 DNA reads TGTGCCAGCAGCTTAGCGTCGCGGGGGCTGAACGAGCAGTACTTC. Translating it yields CASSLASRGLNEQYF.

The chain recombines TRBV5-1 with TRBJ2-3; possible D gene TRBD2, 5 bases. The CDR3 consists of 14 residues. CDR1 and CDR2 (germline): SGHRS, YFSETQ. Trimming took off 6 bases at V and 3 bases at J, with 14 bases between the two ends. In nucleotides, the CDR3 is TGCGCCAGCAACCGACGGGATCGTACAGATACGCAGTATTTT. The encoded protein is CASNRRDRTDTQYF.

This chain connects TRBV10-2 to TRBJ2-5; D possibly corresponds to TRBD2 (5 bases). CDR1 is WSHSY, CDR2 SAAADI, per germline. The V end lost 3 bases, the J end lost 2 bases, and 7 bases lay between the germline ends. The CDR3 is 13 residues long. DNA of the CDR3: TGCGCCAGCAGTGAAGCGGATCAAGAGACCCAGTACTTC. Protein sequence: CASSEADQETQYF.

The V gene is TRBV19, the J gene TRBJ2-7; weak D call: TRBD1 (6 bases). The V gene lost 2 bases and the J gene lost 4 bases, with 12 bases spanning the gap. CDR1 LNHDA and CDR2 SQIVND come from the germline V gene (reference sequence). The CDR3 spans 14 residues. CDR3 loop: CASSISQGSYEQYF. DNA of the CDR3: TGTGCCAGTAGTATATCACAGGGTTCTTACGAGCAGTACTTC.

The V gene is TRBV5-6, the J gene TRBJ2-4, with 9 positions matching TRBD1. The CDR3 sequence is 16 residues long. Germline values: CDR1 SGHDT, CDR2 YYEEEE. V lost 5 bases to trimming and J lost 8 bases; unmatched junction nucleotides: 14. The DNA for the CDR3 is TGTGCCAGCAGTGACCCCGGGACAGGGAGCGGGGACATTCAGTACTTC. The encoded protein is CASSDPGTGSGDIQYF.

The chain employs TRBV28 and TRBJ2-7; D is uncertain. The CDR3 runs to 14 residues. The germline gives CDR1 MDHEN, CDR2 SYDVKM. The germline V and J ends were trimmed by 6 bases and 1 base, with 13 bases remaining between them. The CDR3 DNA sequence: TGTGCCAGCAGCCGCCTGGCGGTTTCCTACGAGCAGTACTTC. It codes for CASSRLAVSYEQYF.

V and J are TRBV15 and TRBJ2-7, with 7 bases that match TRBD2. Trimming at V came to 5 bases and at J to 3 bases, leaving 4 bases not matched to a gene. There are 13 residues in the CDR3. From germline, CDR1 is LNHNV and CDR2 YYDKDF (reference sequence). The CDR3 spells CATSFGGNYEQYF. DNA of the CDR3: TGTGCCACCAGCTTCGGGGGGAACTACGAGCAGTACTTC.

In the case of this clone: Other DNA sequences in the same sample also yield this CDR3. This CDR3 reads CASSPGLAGETQYF. DNA of the CDR3: TGTGCCAGCTCACCGGGACTAGCGGGAGAGACCCAGTACTTC. This chain joins TRBV18 and TRBJ2-5; TRBD2 matches at 12 bases. CDR3 length: 14 residues. From germline, CDR1 is KGHSH and CDR2 LQKENI. Trimming removed 3 bases from V and 4 bases from J; junction bases left unmatched: 0.

J is TRBJ1-2 and V is TRBV6-1; D may be TRBD1 (6 bases). Germline CDR1 is MNHNS and CDR2 is SASEGT. V shed 6 bases and J shed 0 bases, with 11 bases lying between them. This CDR3 is built from 14 residues. In DNA, the CDR3 is TGTGCCAGCAGCCAGGGGCCAGCTAACTATGGCTACACCTTC. Protein product: CASSQGPANYGYTF.

The chain couples TRBV28 to TRBJ1-5; D call uncertain. CDR3 size: 17 residues. V gave up 3 bases and J gave up 0 bases, with 15 bases separating them. Germline lookup yields CDR1 MDHEN and CDR2 SYDVKM. The CDR3 reads CASSFVRFDSSNQPQHF. In DNA, the CDR3 is TGTGCCAGCAGTTTCGTTCGATTTGACTCTAGCAATCAGCCCCAGCATTTT.

This clone occurred a few times. The chain is built from TRBV15 and TRBJ1-1; D possibly corresponds to TRBD1 (5 bases). Deletions cut 1 base from V and 1 base from J, with 7 bases between. Per germline, CDR1 LNHNV and CDR2 YYDKDF (reference sequence). CDR3 length: 14 amino acids. Here the CDR3 DNA reads TGTGCCACCAGCAGAGGGGGGGAGAACACTGAAGCTTTCTTT. This codes for CATSRGGENTEAFF.

The chain is built from TRBV9 and TRBJ2-1; 10 nucleotides align to TRBD2. The germline V gene encodes CDR1 SGDLS and CDR2 YYNGEE. J lost 6 bases, V lost 0 bases, and 9 bases had no gene match. This CDR3 has 17 residues. DNA of the CDR3: TGTGCCAGCAGCGTAGACCCTCTAGCGGGAGCTGTCAATGAGCAGTTCTTC. Its protein product is CASSVDPLAGAVNEQFF.

This chain uses TRBV4-3 with TRBJ2-3, with 11 bases aligning to TRBD2. The CDR3 spans 17 residues. With V trimmed by 3 bases and J by 8 bases, 13 bases remained unmatched. CDR1 is LGHNA and CDR2 is YSLEER in the germline V gene. The CDR3 loop reads CASSHEPGLADGGTQYF. CDR3 in DNA: TGCGCCAGCAGCCATGAACCGGGACTAGCGGATGGGGGTACGCAGTATTTT.

The chain employs TRBV19 and TRBJ2-3, with D perhaps matching TRBD2 (6 bases). The CDR3 is made up of 15 amino acids. Germline lookup yields CDR1 LNHDA and CDR2 SQIVND (reference sequence). The V and J ends lost 7 bases and 6 bases respectively, with 20 bases between them. CDR3 region: CASTLGLSPADTQYF. CDR3 coding DNA: TGTGCCAGTACCCTGGGACTGTCGCCGGCCGATACGCAGTATTTT.